What follows describes a single T cell receptor (beta chain). What it binds is unknown. The sample is drawn from a study of identical twins. Points from the study as a whole: The models systematically underestimated how much out-of-frame TCR alpha was shared in monozygotic twins. Whereas memory repertoires showed no such difference, abundant cord blood beta clonotypes carried fewer insertions.

TCRdb redid the calling of the 5' RACE reads with MiXCR, one entry per CDR3 protein. This repertoire shows some 1,600,000 distinct CDR3 sequences, around 33% found once; its top ten account for around 0.25%. V was pared by 5 bases and J by 3 bases, with 11 bases of the junction left unmatched. The CDR3 totals 17 residues. CDR1 is SGHTA, CDR2 FQGNSA, per germline. Sequenced input: cord blood. This clonotype was obtained from a newborn girl in good health. V usage is TRBV7-2 and J usage is TRBJ2-4, with 9 bases that match TRBD2. In DNA form, the CDR3 reads TGTGCCAGCAGCGACCCGTGGGGACTAGCTGGCAAAAACATTCAGTACTTC. Translation gives CASSDPWGLAGKNIQYF.